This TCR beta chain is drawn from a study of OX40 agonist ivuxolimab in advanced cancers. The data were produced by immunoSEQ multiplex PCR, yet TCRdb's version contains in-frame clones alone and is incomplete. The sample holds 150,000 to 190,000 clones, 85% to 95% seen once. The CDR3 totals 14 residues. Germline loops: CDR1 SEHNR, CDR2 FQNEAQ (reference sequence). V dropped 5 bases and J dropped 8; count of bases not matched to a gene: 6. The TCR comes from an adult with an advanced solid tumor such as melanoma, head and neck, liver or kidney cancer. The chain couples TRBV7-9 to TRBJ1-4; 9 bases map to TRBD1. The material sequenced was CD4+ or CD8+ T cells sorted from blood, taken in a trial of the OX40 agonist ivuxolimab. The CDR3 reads CASSLGQGGEKLFF. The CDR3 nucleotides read TGTGCCAGCAGCCTGGGACAGGGAGGCGAAAAACTGTTTTTT.